The T cell receptor (beta chain) described here comes from a study of regulatory T cells in long-lasting Graves disease. The CDR3 length is 14 residues. V shed 4 bases, J shed 10 bases, and the junction held 13 bases outside the gene matches. The germline V gene encodes CDR1 LGHDT and CDR2 YNNKEL (reference sequence). Building the TCR beta libraries relied on iRepertoire HTBI primers, and CDR3 regions underwent Arm-PCR. MiXCR was run by TCRdb on the multiplex PCR reads, yielding one entry per CDR3 protein. The sample holds hundreds of thousands of distinct CDR3 sequences; less than 25% are singletons and the top ten take around 20%. Time point given: persistent/refractory GD, antithyroid drugs over 5 years with positive TRAb. There was RNA extracted from PBMCs, and the TCR library was made from it.

This chain connects TRBV3-1 to TRBJ2-7; 7 bases are a match to TRBD2. The specimen was peripheral blood mononuclear cells (PBMCs), collected when the disease was refractory, from a patient treated with antithyroid drugs. This clonotype was obtained from a female donor with Graves disease. CDR3 coding DNA: TGTGCCAGCAGCCTTCGCACTTCCCGGGACTACCAGTACTTC. Translated: CASSLRTSRDYQYF.